This T cell receptor beta chain was recovered during a study of blood T cells in healthy people across ages. Germline V gene sequence: CDR1 DFQATT, CDR2 SNEGSKA (reference sequence). Trimming at V came to 6 bases and at J to 0 bases, leaving 7 bases not matched to a gene. The CDR3 extends over 17 amino acids. The use of a sample-barcoded 5' primer and a J-beta primer mix characterized a second PCR of 7 to 11 cycles. All samples gave at least 2.5 million CDR3-containing paired-end reads. Via MiXCR, TCRdb re-called the 5' RACE reads, giving one row per CDR3 protein. This table holds 910,000 or so distinct CDR3 sequences, 45% to 60% found once.

This clonotype originated in a woman between 55 and 75 years old in good health. V is TRBV20-1 and J is TRBJ2-6; TRBD2 matches at 11 bases. The material sequenced was blood. CDR3 loop: CSANPSGGNSGANVLTF. Here the CDR3 DNA reads TGCAGTGCCAACCCTAGCGGGGGGAACTCTGGGGCCAACGTCCTGACTTTC.